This TCR beta chain is from a study of blood T cell repertoires in COVID-19 (dated by TCRdb to about 2020). For context, the study as a whole: The collaborator samples originated in the United States, Italy and Spain and spanned the acute and convalescent phases of COVID-19. The material from the prospective study consisted of cDNA or gDNA derived from T cells, B-cell-depleted T cells, or PBMCs. Deeply sampled blood TCRbeta repertoires from subjects exposed to, actively infected with, or recovered from COVID-19 were included in the dataset. The repertoires were released in a freely available public database intended as a resource for research on the immune response to SARS-CoV-2. The samples were drawn from two sources: the first 160 participants of the ongoing ImmuneRACE study, and 1,200 or so subjects contributed by 6 global collaborators. The sample metadata nearly always contained a de-identified subject ID, COVID-19 status, age in years and sex. Where available, HLA class I and class II types were taken from metadata supplied by the sample provider and were not determined by assay-based typing. Study-wide findings and limitations: The quantity of clinical and demographic metadata differed by source and by participant and was supplied without curation.

TCRbeta CDR3 regions were amplified from genomic DNA using the immunoSEQ Assay, a bias-controlled multiplex PCR. The source study handled its data this way. Within the assay, amplification of reference gene primers was used to estimate how many nucleated cells each sample contained. To quantify the absolute abundance of each unique TCRbeta CDR3 rearrangement, sequence reads were collapsed and filtered. Productive Simpson clonality was computed per sample as the square root of Simpson's diversity index over productive rearrangements. TCRdb's version of the immuneACCESS table is confined to in-frame rearrangements and falls short of the full clone set. An unresolved V gene accounts for under half of the shortfall where checked; the remainder is of unknown origin. That table is the source of V, J and clone size, and D and trimming were worked out from the DNA. This sample comprises approximately 190,000 clones, over 70% of them detected only once. Approximately 15% of the sample belongs to the ten largest clones.

With regard to this clone: Its antigen specificity is not known. No much larger clonotype is one base removed from it; base qualities were not supplied.

Collaborating institutions collected whole blood in K2EDTA tubes following their own protocols. For TCRbeta analysis, collaborator samples were shipped as frozen whole blood, as isolated PBMCs, or as DNA extracted from either sample type. From the germline V gene, CDR1 is SGHRS and CDR2 is YFSETQ. The CDR3 covers 15 residues, taking in both the cysteine and the phenylalanine. Of the read, only the CDR3 DNA is kept; its 45 bases are in frame from base 1. Trimming takes 3 bases off V and 5 bases off J; junction bases not matched to a gene: 6. This clonotype was obtained from a man between 60 and 70 years old with active or convalescent COVID-19. Sequenced: peripheral blood. Recombination connected TRBV5-1 to TRBJ2-3, with 10 bases matching TRBD1. The CDR3 region reads CASSSPDRGVDTQYF. The nucleotides read TGCGCCAGCAGCTCCCCGGACAGGGGGGTAGATACGCAGTATTTT.